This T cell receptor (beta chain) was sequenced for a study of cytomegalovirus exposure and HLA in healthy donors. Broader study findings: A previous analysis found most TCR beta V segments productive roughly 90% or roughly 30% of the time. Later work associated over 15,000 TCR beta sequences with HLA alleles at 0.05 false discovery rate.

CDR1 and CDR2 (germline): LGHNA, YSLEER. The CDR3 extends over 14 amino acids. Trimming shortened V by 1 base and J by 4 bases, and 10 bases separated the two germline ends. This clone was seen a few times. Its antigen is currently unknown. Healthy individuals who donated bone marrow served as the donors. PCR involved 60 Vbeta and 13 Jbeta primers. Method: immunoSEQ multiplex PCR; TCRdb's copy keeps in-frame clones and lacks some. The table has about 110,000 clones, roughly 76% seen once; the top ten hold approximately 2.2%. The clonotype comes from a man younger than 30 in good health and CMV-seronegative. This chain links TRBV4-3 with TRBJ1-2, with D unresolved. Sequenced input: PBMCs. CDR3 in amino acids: CASSQGRSAYGYTF. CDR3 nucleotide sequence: TGCGCCAGCAGCCAAGGGAGGTCCGCCTATGGCTACACCTTC.